Following are 8 T cell receptor beta chains from one sample sequenced in a study of OX40 agonist ivuxolimab in advanced cancers. The assay was immunoSEQ multiplex PCR, and TCRdb's table has in-frame clones only and misses some. This table holds about 14,000 clones, roughly 87% found once. Sequenced material: CD4+ or CD8+ T cells sorted from blood, taken in a trial of the OX40 agonist ivuxolimab. Receptors originate from an adult with an advanced solid tumor such as melanoma, head and neck, liver or kidney cancer.

This clone was counted a few times. The V and J genes are TRBV6-4 and TRBJ2-3; maybe TRBD2 (6 bases). V dropped 3 bases and J dropped 4 bases, with 11 bases sitting between them. The CDR3 totals 14 residues. Germline CDR1 MRHNA, CDR2 SNTAGT. CDR3 DNA: TGTGCCAGCAGTGAGGGGGGAGGAGCAGATACGCAGTATTTT. Its protein is CASSEGGGADTQYF.

The chain joins TRBV5-6 to TRBJ1-5; the D gene is possibly TRBD1 (5 bases). V was pared by 4 bases and J by 8 bases, with 13 bases between. CDR1 and CDR2 from the germline V gene are SGHDT and YYEEEE. This CDR3 region has 13 residues. The DNA for the CDR3 is TGTGCCAGCAGCCAAACGCCAGGGAAGCCCCAGCATTTT. It is translated as CASSQTPGKPQHF.

V gene TRBV4-1 combines with J gene TRBJ2-7; D uncertain. Germline assignment: CDR1 MGHRA and CDR2 YSYEKL. V was shortened by 1 base and J by 3 bases, with 10 bases between the two germline ends. This CDR3 contains 14 residues. The DNA for the CDR3 is TGCGCCAGCAGCCAAGGCCAAGGCCTCTACGAGCAGTACTTC. Translating gives CASSQGQGLYEQYF.

Many counts were recorded for this clone. This chain links TRBV2 with TRBJ1-2; D unclear. V was pared by 8 bases and J by 4 bases, with 8 bases between. From germline, CDR1 is SNHLY and CDR2 FYNNEI. This CDR3 is built from 11 residues. The CDR3 nucleotides read TGTGCCAGCGGGCCCCTCTATGGCTACACCTTC. It codes for CASGPLYGYTF.

The V gene is TRBV4-3, the J gene TRBJ2-3; TRBD2 matches at 13 bases. Germline V gene lookup returns CDR1 LGHNA and CDR2 YSLEER. This CDR3 contains 17 residues. Losses at the gene ends were 0 bases for V and 3 bases for J; bases not matched to a gene: 3. CDR3 nucleotide sequence: TGCGCCAGCAGCCAAGAACTAGCGGGGGGGCCAACAGATACGCAGTATTTT. Its protein is CASSQELAGGPTDTQYF.

The gene calls are TRBV11-2 and TRBJ2-7; possibly TRBD1 for D (6 bases). The CDR3 is 13 amino acids. Germline-derived CDR1 and CDR2 are SGHAT and FQNNGV. V lost 7 bases and J lost 3, with 13 bases in between. The CDR3 sequence: CASKRDMGYEQYF. The CDR3, as DNA: TGTGCCAGCAAGAGGGACATGGGCTACGAGCAGTACTTC.

The CDR3 DNA reads as TGTGCCACCAGCCAGACAGGGGGAGAGACCCAGTACTTC. Translation: CATSQTGGETQYF. V and J are TRBV15 and TRBJ2-5; 9 bases fit TRBD1. In germline, CDR1 is LNHNV, CDR2 YYDKDF (reference sequence). The V and J ends lost 5 bases and 4 bases, in that order; junction bases with no gene match: 2. This CDR3 spans 13 amino acids.

This rearrangement joins TRBV27 to TRBJ2-1, with 7 nucleotides matching TRBD2. The CDR3 covers 15 residues. Unmatched junction bases numbered 12, after V lost 5 bases and J lost 8 bases. Germline lookup yields CDR1 MNHEY and CDR2 SMNVEV (reference sequence). This CDR3 reads CASSTPGSGRDEQFF. CDR3 sequence (DNA): TGTGCCAGCAGTACGCCCGGGTCTGGGAGGGATGAGCAGTTCTTC.